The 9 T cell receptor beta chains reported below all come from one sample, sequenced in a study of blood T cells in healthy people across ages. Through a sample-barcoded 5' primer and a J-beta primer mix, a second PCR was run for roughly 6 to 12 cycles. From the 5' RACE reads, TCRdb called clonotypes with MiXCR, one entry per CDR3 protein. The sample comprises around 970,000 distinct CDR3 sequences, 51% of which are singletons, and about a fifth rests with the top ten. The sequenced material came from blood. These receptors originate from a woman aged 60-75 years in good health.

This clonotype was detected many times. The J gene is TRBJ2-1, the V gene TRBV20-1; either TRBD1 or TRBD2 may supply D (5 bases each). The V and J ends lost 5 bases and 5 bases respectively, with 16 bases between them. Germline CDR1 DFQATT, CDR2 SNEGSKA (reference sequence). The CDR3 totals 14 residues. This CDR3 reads CSAEAGTPDNEQFF. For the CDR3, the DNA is TGCAGTGCTGAAGCCGGGACCCCAGACAATGAGCAGTTCTTC.

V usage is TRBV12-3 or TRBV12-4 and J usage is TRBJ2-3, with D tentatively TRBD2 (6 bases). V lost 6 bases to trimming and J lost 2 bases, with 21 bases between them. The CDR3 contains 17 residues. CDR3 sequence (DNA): TGTGCCAGCAGATACGACAGCTGGGGGACTGCCACAGATACGCAGTATTTT. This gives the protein CASRYDSWGTATDTQYF.

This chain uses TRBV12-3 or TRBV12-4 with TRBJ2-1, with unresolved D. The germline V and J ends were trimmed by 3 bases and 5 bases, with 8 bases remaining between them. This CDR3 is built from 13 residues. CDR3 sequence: CASSFKGDNEQFF. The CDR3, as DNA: TGTGCCAGCAGTTTTAAAGGAGACAATGAGCAGTTCTTC.

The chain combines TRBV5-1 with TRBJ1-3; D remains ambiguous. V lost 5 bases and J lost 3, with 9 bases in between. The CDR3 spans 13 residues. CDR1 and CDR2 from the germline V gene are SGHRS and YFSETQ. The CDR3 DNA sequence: TGCGCCAGCAGGTCCGACGGTGGAAACACCATATATTTT. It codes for CASRSDGGNTIYF.

The CDR3: CASNDRFVGPQHF. The CDR3 nucleotides are TGTGCCAGTAATGACAGGTTCGTGGGGCCCCAGCATTTT. The gene calls are TRBV6-6 and TRBJ1-5; D may be TRBD1 (6 bases). The CDR3 runs to 13 residues. Trimming cost V 9 bases and J 9 bases, with 18 bases left between them. CDR1 MNHNY and CDR2 SVGAGI come from the germline V gene (reference sequence).

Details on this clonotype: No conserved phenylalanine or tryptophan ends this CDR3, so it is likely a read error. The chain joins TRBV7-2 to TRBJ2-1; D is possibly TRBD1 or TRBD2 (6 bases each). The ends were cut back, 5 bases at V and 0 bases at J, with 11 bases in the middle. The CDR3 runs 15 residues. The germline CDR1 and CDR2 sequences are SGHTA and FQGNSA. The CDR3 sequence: CASSPRGDSYNEQFC. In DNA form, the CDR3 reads TGTGCCAGCAGCCCTAGGGGGGACTCCTACAATGAGCAGTTCTGC.

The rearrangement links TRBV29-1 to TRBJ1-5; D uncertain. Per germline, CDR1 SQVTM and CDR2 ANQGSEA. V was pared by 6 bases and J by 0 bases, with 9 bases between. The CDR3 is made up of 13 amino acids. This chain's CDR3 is CSVGGHSNQPQHF. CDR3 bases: TGCAGCGTAGGTGGGCATAGCAATCAGCCCCAGCATTTT.

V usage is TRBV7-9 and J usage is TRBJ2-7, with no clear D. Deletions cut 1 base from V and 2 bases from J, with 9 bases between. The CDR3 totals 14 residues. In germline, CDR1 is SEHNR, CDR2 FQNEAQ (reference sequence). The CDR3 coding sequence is TGTGCCAGCAGCTTAGTACAGACCACCTACGAGCAGTACTTC. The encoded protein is CASSLVQTTYEQYF.

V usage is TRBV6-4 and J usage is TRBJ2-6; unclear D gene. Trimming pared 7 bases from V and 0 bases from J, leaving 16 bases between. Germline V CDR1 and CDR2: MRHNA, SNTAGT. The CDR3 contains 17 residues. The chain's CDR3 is CASKPRASSSGANVLTF. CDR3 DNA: TGTGCCAGCAAGCCCCGGGCCTCCTCCTCTGGGGCCAACGTCCTGACTTTC.